These 27 T cell receptor beta chains were all obtained from the same sample, sequenced in a study of STAT5B mutations in CD4+ large granular lymphocyte leukemia (dated by TCRdb to between 2021 and 2024). Library preparation was by the immunoSEQ multiplex PCR assay. Not all clones reach the TCRdb copy of this immuneACCESS table, which keeps in-frame sequences only. Checked studies attribute under half of the gap to unresolved V genes and leave the rest unexplained. Across this sample there are about 30,000 clones, with 71% seen only once. Together, the top ten hold about 0.45% of the sample. What was sequenced was CD4+ T cells from blood buffy coats. These receptors were collected from a human donor in good health.

The count of this clone is one. The chain has TRBV9 and TRBJ1-2; D is unresolved. CDR3 length: 15 residues. CDR1 is SGDLS and CDR2 is YYNGEE in the germline V gene. The ends were cut back, 0 bases at V and 2 bases at J, with 11 bases in the middle. The CDR3 loop is CASSVAGGSNYGYTF. The CDR3 DNA reads as TGTGCCAGCAGCGTAGCTGGTGGCAGCAACTATGGCTACACCTTC.

This clone was counted a few times. The chain uses TRBV12-5 and TRBJ2-1; the D gene could be TRBD1 or TRBD2 (5 bases each). Trimming removed 0 bases at V and 8 bases at J, with 23 bases between. This CDR3 spans 18 amino acids. CDR1 and CDR2 (germline): LGHNT, FRNRAP. CDR3 bases: TGTGCTAGTGGTTTGGTAGAGGGATGGGTGCCCTGGGGCCATGAGCAGTTCTTC. It translates to CASGLVEGWVPWGHEQFF.

This clone appeared a few times. The V call is TRBV10-2, the J call TRBJ1-1; 8 bases map to TRBD1. The CDR3 has 15 amino acids. CDR1 and CDR2 from the germline V gene are WSHSY and SAAADI. V shed 3 bases and J 3 bases; nucleotides not matched to a gene: 6. CDR3 in DNA: TGCGCCAGCAGTGATGGGGACAGGTCCCACACTGAAGCTTTCTTT. Amino acid sequence: CASSDGDRSHTEAFF.

This chain links TRBV6-5 with TRBJ2-5; D might be TRBD1 (6 bases). Germline CDR1 MNHEY, CDR2 SVGAGI. CDR3 length equals 14 residues. Trimming left V 6 bases short and J 2 bases short, with 13 bases between. The DNA of the CDR3 is TGTGCCAGCAGACTACCGGGACAACAAGAGACCCAGTACTTC. This encodes CASRLPGQQETQYF.

The chain links TRBV6-5 to TRBJ1-6; D ambiguous. The CDR3 contains 14 residues. V lost 5 bases, J lost 1 base, and 6 bases lay in between. Germline V gives CDR1 MNHEY, CDR2 SVGAGI. In nucleotides, the CDR3 is TGTGCCAGCAGTCTCGGTTCCTATAATTCACCCCTCCACTTT. It specifies CASSLGSYNSPLHF.

V gene TRBV19 combines with J gene TRBJ2-1; the D gene is possibly TRBD1 (5 bases). The germline CDR1 and CDR2 sequences are LNHDA and SQIVND (reference sequence). Trimming took off 5 bases at V and 3 bases at J, with 20 bases between the two ends. This CDR3 comprises 17 residues. The CDR3 region is CASSSFSGQPLYNEQFF. Written as DNA, the CDR3 is TGTGCCAGTAGTTCTTTTAGTGGACAACCTCTCTACAATGAGCAGTTCTTC.

This clone was picked up one time. The junction differs from germline at one of its ends, possibly a read error. The V call is TRBV7-7, the J call TRBJ2-5, with TRBD2 matching over 14 bases. CDR3 length equals 19 residues. The germline CDR1 and CDR2 sequences are SSHAT and FNYEAQ (reference sequence). The CDR3 sequence: CASSGRLAGGLDNQETQYF. CDR3 sequence (DNA): TGTGCTAGCAGCGGGCGACTAGCGGGGGGGCTGGATAACCAAGAGACCCAGTACTTC.

V gene TRBV9 combines with J gene TRBJ2-5, with 7 nucleotides matching TRBD2. V lost 4 bases to trimming and J lost 6 bases; unmatched junction nucleotides: 12. Per germline, CDR1 SGDLS and CDR2 YYNGEE. CDR3 size: 15 residues. The CDR3 nucleotides read TGTGCCAGCAGCACGAGGAGTGACAGCGGGAAGACCCAGTACTTC. Protein product: CASSTRSDSGKTQYF.

The rearrangement links TRBV18 to TRBJ2-5, with TRBD1 matching over 7 bases. V lost 3 bases and J lost 5; bases outside the gene matches: 12. Germline loops: CDR1 KGHSH, CDR2 LQKENI. The CDR3 has 16 residues. Here the CDR3 reads CASSPRQGGWTETQYF. The CDR3 DNA sequence: TGTGCCAGCTCACCCCGACAGGGCGGTTGGACGGAGACCCAGTACTTC.

This chain joins TRBV10-3 and TRBJ2-5; TRBD2 agrees at 11 bases. Trimming took 0 bases from V and 5 from J; bases not matched to a gene: 2. The germline CDR1 and CDR2 sequences are ENHRY and SYGVKD. The CDR3 has 15 amino acids. The CDR3 sequence: CAISESIAGGETQYF. The CDR3 DNA reads as TGTGCCATCAGTGAGTCGATAGCGGGGGGGGAGACCCAGTACTTC.

A few counts support this clone. This chain links TRBV14 with TRBJ1-1; tentatively, D is TRBD1 (6 bases). CDR3 length: 14 residues. Germline V CDR1 and CDR2: SGHDN, FVKESK. V dropped 4 bases and J dropped 4 bases, with 13 bases sitting between them. The CDR3 DNA follows: TGTGCCAGCAGCCTAGCCGCAGGGGTCACTGAAGCTTTCTTT. Protein: CASSLAAGVTEAFF.

This clone was detected only a few times. This chain joins TRBV5-4 and TRBJ2-4; D could derive from TRBD1 or TRBD2 (5 bases each). The CDR3 extends over 17 amino acids. Germline V gene data show CDR1 as SGHNT and CDR2 as YYREEE (reference sequence). The V gene lost 2 bases and the J gene lost 0 bases, with 15 bases spanning the gap. The CDR3 region has the DNA TGTGCCAGCAGCTTCACCCCCGGGACGGGAGCCAAAAACATTCAGTACTTC. The encoded protein is CASSFTPGTGAKNIQYF.

This rearrangement joins TRBV5-1 to TRBJ1-1; D not certain. V was shortened by 4 bases and J by 1 base, with 11 bases between the two germline ends. There are 14 residues in the CDR3. Germline-derived CDR1 and CDR2 are SGHRS and YFSETQ. Here the CDR3 DNA reads TGCGCCAGCAGCCTAGAACTTAGGAACACTGAAGCTTTCTTT. It is translated as CASSLELRNTEAFF.

This clone was seen a handful of times. The V call is TRBV7-3, the J call TRBJ2-7; TRBD2 agrees at 12 bases. This CDR3 is built from 14 residues. The junction had 4 bases not matched to a gene; V was cut back by 4 bases and J by 6 bases. CDR1 is SGHTA, CDR2 FQGTGA, per germline. CDR3 DNA sequence: TGTGCCAGCAGCTCTGGACTAGCGGGGTCCGAGCAGTACTTC. Translation gives CASSSGLAGSEQYF.

This clone was seen only once. The chain is built from TRBV5-6 and TRBJ2-7; either TRBD1 or TRBD2 may fit D (5 bases each). Germline lookup yields CDR1 SGHDT and CDR2 YYEEEE. Trimming took off 1 base at V and 2 bases at J, with 10 bases between the two ends. CDR3 length equals 14 residues. The CDR3 DNA follows: TGTGCCAGCAGCTTGATTCGGGGCCCCTACGAGCAGTACTTC. This translates into CASSLIRGPYEQYF. The entire variable domain, with the rest obtained from reference TRBV5-6 and TRBJ2-7, is as follows: DAGVTQSPTHLIKTRGQQVTLRCSPKSGHDTVSWYQQALGQGPQFIFQYYEEEERQRGNFPDRFSGHQFPNYSSELNVNALLLGDSALYLCASSLIRGPYEQYFGPGTRLTVT.

This chain links TRBV7-9 with TRBJ2-7; 10 bases agree with TRBD1. Germline-derived CDR1 and CDR2 are SEHNR and FQNEAQ (reference sequence). CDR3 length: 14 amino acids. V lost 5 bases, J lost 5 bases, and 6 bases stayed unmatched. DNA of the CDR3: TGTGCCAGCAGCACCCGGACAGGGGGTGACGAGCAGTACTTC. Protein product: CASSTRTGGDEQYF.

This clone showed up just a few times. J is TRBJ1-4 and V is TRBV30; D possibly corresponds to TRBD1 (5 bases). V was cut by 7 bases and J by 4 bases, with 10 bases left in between. The CDR3 consists of 12 residues. CDR1 is GTSNPN and CDR2 is SVGIG in the germline V gene (reference sequence). The CDR3 DNA sequence: TGTGCCTTCAGGAGGGGTAATGAAAAACTGTTTTTT. This translates into CAFRRGNEKLFF. The complete variable domain, with remaining parts taken from reference TRBV30 and TRBJ1-4, reads SQTIHQWPATLVQPVGSPLSLECTVEGTSNPNLYWYRQAAGRGLQLLFYSVGIGQISSEVPQNLSASRPQDRQFILSSKKLLLSDSGFYLCAFRRGNEKLFFGSGTQLSVL.

This sequence joins TRBV19 and TRBJ1-1, with TRBD1 matching over 7 bases. Per the germline V gene, CDR1 is LNHDA and CDR2 is SQIVND (reference sequence). V gave up 3 bases and J gave up 0 bases; unmatched junction bases: 13. This CDR3 contains 18 residues. The CDR3 loop is CASSISPGTVILNTEAFF. DNA for the CDR3: TGTGCCAGTAGTATTTCCCCTGGGACAGTTATATTGAACACTGAAGCTTTCTTT. The full variable domain, in which reference TRBV19 and TRBJ1-1 provide the parts outside the CDR3, is DGGITQSPKYLFRKEGQNVTLSCEQNLNHDAMYWYRQDPGQGLRLIYYSQIVNDFQKGDIAEGYSVSREKKESFPLTVTSAQKNPTAFYLCASSISPGTVILNTEAFFGQGTRLTVV.

V usage is TRBV6-5 and J usage is TRBJ2-6, with D possibly being TRBD2 (6 bases). The V end was cut by 6 bases, the J end by 2 bases, with 11 bases between. Germline CDR1 MNHEY, CDR2 SVGAGI. The CDR3 has 15 residues. CDR3: CASRGGSAGANVLTF. CDR3 DNA sequence: TGTGCCAGCAGGGGGGGATCAGCTGGGGCCAACGTCCTGACTTTC.

The chain couples TRBV5-6 to TRBJ2-3; the D is unclear. The CDR3 extends over 13 amino acids. Germline assignment: CDR1 SGHDT and CDR2 YYEEEE. Trimming stripped 4 bases from V and 2 bases from J, with 8 bases between. This chain's CDR3 is CASSPEATDTQYF. CDR3 coding DNA: TGTGCCAGCAGCCCTGAAGCCACAGATACGCAGTATTTT. Variable domain in full (rest from reference TRBV5-6 and TRBJ2-3): DAGVTQSPTHLIKTRGQQVTLRCSPKSGHDTVSWYQQALGQGPQFIFQYYEEEERQRGNFPDRFSGHQFPNYSSELNVNALLLGDSALYLCASSPEATDTQYFGPGTRLTVL.

J is TRBJ1-2 and V is TRBV28; D call uncertain. This CDR3 has 14 residues. Trimming left V 5 bases short and J 2 bases short, with 12 bases between. The germline V gene encodes CDR1 MDHEN and CDR2 SYDVKM. CDR3 DNA: TGTGCCAGCAGTCCCGGGGTAGAAAACTATGGCTACACCTTC. This encodes CASSPGVENYGYTF.

This chain joins TRBV21-1 and TRBJ2-7. TRBV21-1 is given as a pseudogene. CDR3 length: 17 amino acids. CDR3 nucleotides: TGTGCCAGCAGACAAAACGTTGCACGACCGGAAAGATACGAGCAGTACTTC. Residues: CASRQNVARPERYEQYF.

The chain recombines TRBV30 with TRBJ1-5; D is undetermined. The CDR3 is made up of 13 amino acids. With 7 bases removed from V and 0 bases from J, the gap between germline ends came to 10 bases. Per the germline V gene, CDR1 is GTSNPN and CDR2 is SVGIG (reference sequence). CDR3 bases: TGTGCCTCCAACGCAGGTAGCAATCAGCCCCAGCATTTT. It specifies CASNAGSNQPQHF. Drawing the rest from reference TRBV30 and TRBJ1-5, the complete variable domain is SQTIHQWPATLVQPVGSPLSLECTVEGTSNPNLYWYRQAAGRGLQLLFYSVGIGQISSEVPQNLSASRPQDRQFILSSKKLLLSDSGFYLCASNAGSNQPQHFGDGTRLSIL.

The V gene is TRBV18, the J gene TRBJ2-7; D possibly corresponds to TRBD2 (6 bases). Germline CDR1 reads KGHSH; CDR2 reads LQKENI. V was clipped by 2 bases and J by 7 bases, with 15 bases between them. The CDR3 has 14 residues. CDR3 sequence reads: CASSPGREAREQYF. The CDR3 DNA is TGTGCCAGCTCACCAGGCAGGGAGGCCCGTGAGCAGTACTTC.

The chain is built from TRBV6-6 and TRBJ1-1, with D tentatively TRBD1 (6 bases). The CDR3 consists of 12 residues. Trimming left V 6 bases short and J 4 bases short, with 9 bases between. The germline CDR1 and CDR2 sequences are MNHNY and SVGAGI (reference sequence). CDR3 in DNA: TGTGCCAGCAGCCGGGGGGCCACTGAAGCTTTCTTT. It yields the protein CASSRGATEAFF.

The rearrangement uses TRBV10-3 and TRBJ2-7; D remains ambiguous. V dropped 6 bases and J dropped 2 bases, with 14 bases sitting between them. Germline lookup yields CDR1 ENHRY and CDR2 SYGVKD. This CDR3 is 14 amino acids long. For the CDR3, the DNA is TGTGCCATCAGCGTGGGCAGTTCAGCCTACGAGCAGTACTTC. This encodes CAISVGSSAYEQYF.

This chain connects TRBV5-4 to TRBJ2-7; D gene unclear. Trimming removed 4 bases from V and 5 bases from J, with 10 bases in between. The CDR3 extends over 12 amino acids. Looked up from germline, CDR1 is SGHNT and CDR2 is YYREEE (reference sequence). Here the CDR3 DNA reads TGTGCCAGCAGCAATCTAGAGGACGAGCAGTACTTC. Translated, it gives CASSNLEDEQYF.